The rows below give T cell receptor beta chains drawn from one sample of a study of blood T cell repertoires in COVID-19. Data came from immunoSEQ multiplex PCR; TCRdb stores just in-frame clones and leaves some out. The sample has a few hundred thousand clones; approximately 84% are singletons. The sequenced sample consisted of PBMCs or T cells enriched from blood (not recorded which). The receptors were gathered from a man between 50 and 59 years old who had recovered from COVID-19. Both conserved end residues are part of each CDR3. D genes are given only for firm matches. Clone size is not always given. Where it is, it says once, few, many or a class for expanded clones.

V,size,J,D,CDR3,DNA
TRBV29-1,once,TRBJ1-5,TRBD1,CSVSRGLNQPQHF,TGCAGCGTTAGCAGGGGGCTGAATCAGCCCCAGCATTTT
TRBV4-2,.,TRBJ1-6,TRBD1,CASSQVDRGDDNSPLHF,TGTGCCAGCAGCCAAGTTGACAGGGGGGACGATAATTCACCCCTCCACTTT
TRBV7-2,few,TRBJ1-4,.,CASSSATNEKLFF,TGTGCCAGCAGCTCTGCAACTAATGAAAAACTGTTTTTT
TRBV6-5,.,TRBJ1-4,.,CASTAAGEKLFF,TGTGCCAGCACCGCCGCCGGTGAAAAACTGTTTTTT
TRBV6-5,.,TRBJ1-6,TRBD1,CASKVQGEVSPLHF,TGTGCCAGCAAGGTTCAGGGGGAGGTTTCACCCCTCCACTTT
TRBV18,.,TRBJ1-4,.,CASSPGPTGISTNEKLFF,TGTGCCAGCTCACCGGGGCCCACAGGGATCTCAACTAATGAAAAACTGTTTTTT
TRBV5-4,.,TRBJ2-3,.,CASSLKKDSSYTDTQYF,TGTGCCAGCAGCTTGAAAAAGGACAGCTCTTACACAGATACGCAGTATTTT
TRBV5-1,once,TRBJ2-1,TRBD2,CASSYLASGGNEQFF,TGCGCCAGCAGCTATCTAGCATCGGGAGGTAATGAGCAGTTCTTC
TRBV6-5,.,TRBJ1-2,.,CASSLGTFNYGYTF,TGTGCCAGCAGTCTTGGGACATTTAACTATGGCTACACCTTC
TRBV11-2,.,TRBJ1-2,TRBD1,CASSKTGGSPYGYTF,TGTGCCAGCAGTAAGACAGGGGGCTCCCCCTATGGCTACACCTTC
TRBV19,.,TRBJ2-1,TRBD2,CASRRGHLTSGRSPFF,TGTGCCAGTAGGCGAGGGCATCTGACTAGCGGGAGATCCCCGTTCTTC
TRBV14,many,TRBJ1-5,.,CASSLAQNQPQHF,TGTGCCAGCAGCCTAGCTCAGAATCAGCCCCAGCATTTT
TRBV15,.,TRBJ1-5,.,CATDLGVGQPQHF,TGTGCCACCGACCTAGGGGTCGGGCAGCCCCAGCATTTT
TRBV4-2,.,TRBJ1-3,TRBD1,CASMAQGAHGNTIYF,TGTGCCAGCATGGCACAGGGGGCGCATGGAAACACCATATATTTT
TRBV9,.,TRBJ2-7,TRBD2,CASSAGTSGPPYEQYF,TGTGCCAGCAGCGCCGGGACTAGCGGGCCTCCCTACGAGCAGTACTTC
TRBV19,.,TRBJ2-3,TRBD2,CASRLGPSGSRDTQYF,TGTGCCAGTAGACTAGGTCCTAGCGGGAGTAGAGATACGCAGTATTTT
TRBV9,once,TRBJ1-2,.,CASSPSTELYGYTF,TGTGCCAGCTCTCCTTCGACAGAACTCTATGGCTACACCTTC
TRBV9,.,TRBJ1-1,.,CASSPKGVFTEAFF,TGTGCCAGCAGCCCCAAGGGGGTTTTCACTGAAGCTTTCTTT
TRBV18,.,TRBJ1-1,.,CASSPRHQNTEAFF,TGTGCCAGCTCACCACGACATCAGAACACTGAAGCTTTCTTT
TRBV3-1/TRBV3-2,.,TRBJ1-2,.,CASSLLTGSGYTF,TGTGCCAGCAGTCTACTCACAGGTTCTGGCTACACCTTC
TRBV6-5,.,TRBJ2-5,.,CASSVGGTAGKTQYF,TGTGCCAGCAGCGTTGGGGGAACGGCGGGAAAGACCCAGTACTTC
TRBV6-2/TRBV6-3,.,TRBJ2-2,.,CASSYGTPSGTGELFF,TGTGCCAGCAGTTACGGGACTCCCTCCGGCACCGGGGAGCTGTTTTTT
TRBV5-5,.,TRBJ1-4,.,CASSSHFAGGEKLFF,TGTGCCAGCAGCTCGCATTTCGCAGGCGGGGAAAAACTGTTTTTT
TRBV6-5,few,TRBJ1-1,.,CATAGDLNTEAFF,TGTGCCACTGCGGGGGACCTCAACACTGAAGCTTTCTTT
TRBV5-1,.,TRBJ2-1,TRBD1,CASSLEGQGFYNEQFF,TGCGCCAGCAGCTTGGAGGGACAGGGATTCTATAATGAGCAGTTCTTC
TRBV4-1,.,TRBJ2-7,TRBD1,CASSQGQGTSPIEQYF,TGCGCCAGCAGCCAAGGACAGGGGACGAGTCCCATCGAGCAGTACTTC
TRBV6-5,.,TRBJ2-3,.,CASTPSRPATDTQYF,TGTGCCAGCACCCCTAGCAGGCCCGCCACAGATACGCAGTATTTT
TRBV28,.,TRBJ1-5,.,CASLQNDQPQHF,TGTGCCAGCCTACAGAACGATCAGCCCCAGCATTTT
TRBV4-3,.,TRBJ2-1,TRBD2,CASSQGTSNGNEQFF,TGCGCCAGCAGCCAAGGGACTAGCAATGGGAATGAGCAGTTCTTC
TRBV7-2,.,TRBJ2-3,TRBD2,CASSWSSGRARDTQYF,TGTGCCAGCAGCTGGAGTAGCGGGAGGGCCCGGGATACGCAGTATTTT
TRBV4-3,.,TRBJ2-7,.,CASSQRVGQTYEQYF,TGCGCCAGCAGCCAACGGGTGGGGCAGACTTACGAGCAGTACTTC
TRBV19,.,TRBJ1-1,TRBD1,CASSILGTGMNTEAFF,TGTGCCAGTAGTATCTTGGGGACAGGGATGAACACTGAAGCTTTCTTT
TRBV15,few,TRBJ2-5,.,CATSRVGSKETQYF,TGTGCCACCAGCAGAGTTGGGAGTAAGGAGACCCAGTACTTC
TRBV7-6,.,TRBJ2-1,TRBD1,CASSEPGQALSVFF,TGTGCCAGCAGCGAACCAGGACAGGCCCTTTCTGTGTTCTTC
TRBV27,.,TRBJ1-2,TRBD1,CASSLTGGGGFGYTF,TGTGCCAGCAGTTTAACAGGGGGGGGAGGGTTTGGCTACACCTTC
TRBV5-1,.,TRBJ2-3,TRBD2,CASIDLRGGSTDTQYF,TGCGCCAGCATTGACCTGCGGGGGGGAAGCACAGATACGCAGTATTTT
TRBV19,.,TRBJ2-4,.,CASTHLGGQNIQYF,TGTGCCAGTACCCACCTCGGGGGTCAAAACATTCAGTACTTC
TRBV6-4,.,TRBJ1-1,.,CASTRLTGNGTEAFF,TGTGCCAGCACCCGTTTAACAGGGAACGGAACTGAAGCTTTCTTT
TRBV29-1,.,TRBJ1-1,TRBD1,CSVRQGATEAFF,TGCAGCGTAAGGCAGGGGGCAACTGAAGCTTTCTTT
TRBV9,.,TRBJ1-6,.,CASSVQGLGSPLHF,TGTGCCAGCAGCGTACAGGGTTTGGGTTCACCCCTCCACTTT
TRBV5-1,.,TRBJ1-2,TRBD1,CASSFKGTGGTLNYGYTF,TGCGCCAGCAGCTTTAAGGGAACAGGGGGCACACTTAACTATGGCTACACCTTC
TRBV25-1,.,TRBJ2-5,TRBD2,CASSEGFGGGETQYF,TGTGCCAGCAGTGAAGGGTTTGGGGGAGGGGAGACCCAGTACTTC
TRBV14,.,TRBJ1-6,TRBD1,CASSQGTVNSPLHF,TGTGCCAGCAGCCAGGGGACAGTTAATTCACCCCTCCACTTT
TRBV19,few,TRBJ2-1,.,CATAGWARSYNEQFF,TGTGCCACTGCCGGATGGGCTCGGTCCTACAATGAGCAGTTCTTC